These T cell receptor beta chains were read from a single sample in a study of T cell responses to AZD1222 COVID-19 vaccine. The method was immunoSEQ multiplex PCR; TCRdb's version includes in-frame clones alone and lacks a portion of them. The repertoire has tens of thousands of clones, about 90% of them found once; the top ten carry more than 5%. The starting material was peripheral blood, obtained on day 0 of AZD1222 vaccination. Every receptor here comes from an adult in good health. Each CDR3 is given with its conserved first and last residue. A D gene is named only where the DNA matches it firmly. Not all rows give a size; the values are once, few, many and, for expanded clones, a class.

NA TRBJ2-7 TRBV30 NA TGTGCCTGGAGTATCCTAGGGGGAGGAACCTACGAGCAGTACTTC CAWSILGGGTYEQYF
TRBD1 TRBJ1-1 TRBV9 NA TGTGCCAGCAGCATCAACCGGGACAGGGGGGACACTGAAGCTTTCTTT CASSINRDRGDTEAFF
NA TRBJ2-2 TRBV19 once TGTGCCAGTAGTATAAGGGGGAACACCGGGGAGCTGTTTTTT CASSIRGNTGELFF
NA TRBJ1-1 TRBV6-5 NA TGTGCCACTCGGTTGACAGAGAACACTGAAGCTTTCTTT CATRLTENTEAFF
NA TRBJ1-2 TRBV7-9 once TGTGCCAGCAGCTTAGGGACGGACGAATTCTATGGCTACACCTTC CASSLGTDEFYGYTF
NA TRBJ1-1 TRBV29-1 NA TGCAGCGTTGAAAGTTTTGTGGGCACTGAAGCTTTCTTT CSVESFVGTEAFF
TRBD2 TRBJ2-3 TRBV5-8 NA TGTGCCAGCTGCGATCGGACTAGCGGGGGAGATACGCAGTATTTT CASCDRTSGGDTQYF
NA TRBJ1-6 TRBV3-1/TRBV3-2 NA TGTGCCAGCAGCCATTCCGGGACCCTTAATTCACCCCTCCACTTT CASSHSGTLNSPLHF
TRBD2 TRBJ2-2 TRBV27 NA TGTGCCAGCAGTCCCCCCAGACGACTAGCGGGGGGGCCGAACGGGTTCGGGGAGCTGTTTTTT CASSPPRRLAGGPNGFGELFF
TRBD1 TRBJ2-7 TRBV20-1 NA TGCAGCCCCGGGACAGTTTACGAGCAGTACTTC CSPGTVYEQYF
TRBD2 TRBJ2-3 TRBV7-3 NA TGTGCCAGCAGCTTGGGTGCGGGGGGGTACCTGGATACGCAGTATTTT CASSLGAGGYLDTQYF
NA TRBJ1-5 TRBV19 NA TGTGCCAGTAACTGGGGGAGCACTAGCAATCAGCCCCAGCATTTT CASNWGSTSNQPQHF
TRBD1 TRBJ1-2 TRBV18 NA TGTGCCAGCTCACCTTCTCCGGGACAGCCCTATGGCTACACCTTC CASSPSPGQPYGYTF
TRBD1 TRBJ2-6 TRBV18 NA TGTGCCAGCTCACCCAGGGACAGTCGGAGGTCTGGGGCCAACGTCCTGACTTTC CASSPRDSRRSGANVLTF
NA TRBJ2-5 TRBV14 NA TGTGCCAGCAGCCGAGGGACTCTGGCGTCTTGGGAGACCCAGTACTTC CASSRGTLASWETQYF
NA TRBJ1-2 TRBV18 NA TGTGCCAGCTCACCGGAGAGACTCTATGGCTACACCTTC CASSPERLYGYTF
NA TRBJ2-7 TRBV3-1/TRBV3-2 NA TGTGCCAGCAGCCAAGTATTCTACGAGCAGTACTTC CASSQVFYEQYF
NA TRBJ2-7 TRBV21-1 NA TGTGCCAGCAGCAAGTTTGGGGGGGAGCAGTACTTC CASSKFGGEQYF
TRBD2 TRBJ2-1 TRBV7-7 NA TGTGCTAGCGGGACTACTCTCGGTAATGAGCAGTTCTTC CASGTTLGNEQFF
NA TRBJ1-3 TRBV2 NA TGTGCCAGCACCCAGGGAGTTGGCAGGAGCTCTGGAAACACCATATATTTT CASTQGVGRSSGNTIYF
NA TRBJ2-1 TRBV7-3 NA TGTGCCAGCAGCTTAAGTCTTTCTGGACACCAGGCCTACAATGAGCAGTTCTTC CASSLSLSGHQAYNEQFF
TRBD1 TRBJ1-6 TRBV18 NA TGTGCCAGCTCTCCGGGACAGGAGAATTCACCCCTCCACTTT CASSPGQENSPLHF
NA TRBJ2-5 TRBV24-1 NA TGTGCCACCAGTCCCCCGGGACCCCCGAAAACCACTGCCTGGGAGACCCAGTACTTC CATSPPGPPKTTAWETQYF
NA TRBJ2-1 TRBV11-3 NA TGTGCCAGCAGCTTCCGTTACAATGAGCAGTTCTTC CASSFRYNEQFF
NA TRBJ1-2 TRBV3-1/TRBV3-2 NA TGTGCCAGCAGTCCCCAGCCTAGTTTTAACTATGGCTACACCTTC CASSPQPSFNYGYTF
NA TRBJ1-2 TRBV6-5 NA TGTGCCAGCAGTTACTCTGGCAGCTATGGCTACACCTTC CASSYSGSYGYTF
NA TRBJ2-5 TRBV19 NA TGTGCCAGTAGTATTTGGCGGGGGCCACAAGAGACCCAGTACTTC CASSIWRGPQETQYF
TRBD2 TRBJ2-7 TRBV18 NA TGTGCCAGCTCACTAAGGGAGGGATCTAAAAACGAGCAGTACTTC CASSLREGSKNEQYF
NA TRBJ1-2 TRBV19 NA TGTGCCAGTAGTATAGATCCGAACAGGAAGAACTATGGCTACACCTTC CASSIDPNRKNYGYTF
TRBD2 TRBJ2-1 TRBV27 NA TGTGCCAGCAGTCCTAGCGGGGGCGCCTTATACCATGAGCAGTTCTTC CASSPSGGALYHEQFF
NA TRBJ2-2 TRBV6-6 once TGTGCCAGCAGTCCCCAACTAGGGGGGGCGGTCACCGGGGAGCTGTTTTTT CASSPQLGGAVTGELFF
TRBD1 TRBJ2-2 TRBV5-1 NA TGCGCCAGCAAGGGGGCGGTGAACACCGGGGAGCTGTTTTTT CASKGAVNTGELFF
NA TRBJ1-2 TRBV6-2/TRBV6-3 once TGTGCCAGCAGTGTGACAGGATCCGTGGGTTCGGGCTACACCTTC CASSVTGSVGSGYTF
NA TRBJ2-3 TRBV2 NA TGTGCCAGCAGTAGAACCTCCCCCCCAGATACGCAGTATTTT CASSRTSPPDTQYF
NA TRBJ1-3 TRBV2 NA TGTGCCAGCAGTGAAGGGGCTCTTTTCTCTGGAAACACCATATATTTT CASSEGALFSGNTIYF
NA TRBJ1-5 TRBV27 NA TGTGCCAGCAGTTTAAAGGCTGATGGCAATCAGCCCCAGCATTTT CASSLKADGNQPQHF
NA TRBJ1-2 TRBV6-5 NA TGTGCCAGCAGTTACGAGACAGGCGCGGTGGAGGGCTACACCTTC CASSYETGAVEGYTF
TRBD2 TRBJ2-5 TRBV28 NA TGTGCCAGCAGGTCCGGTAGCGGGACTAGGGGAGAGACCCAGTACTTC CASRSGSGTRGETQYF
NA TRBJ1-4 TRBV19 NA TGTGCCAGTCGAATAGGGGGGTGGCGTAATGAAAAACTGTTTTTT CASRIGGWRNEKLFF
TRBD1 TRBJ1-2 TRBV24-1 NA TGTGCCACCAGTGAGACAGGGGGCGGCTACACCTTC CATSETGGGYTF
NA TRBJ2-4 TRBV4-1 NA TGCGCCAGCAGCCATCCCCTCGAAAACATTCAGTACTTC CASSHPLENIQYF
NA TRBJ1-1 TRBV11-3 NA TGTGCCAGCAGCTTAGGGGGGGATATGAACACTGAAGCTTTCTTT CASSLGGDMNTEAFF
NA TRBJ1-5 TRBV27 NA TGTGCCAGCAGTTTAAGAGTGCGGGGGCAGGTGAGCAATCAGCCCCAGCATTTT CASSLRVRGQVSNQPQHF
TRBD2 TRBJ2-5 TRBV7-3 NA TGTGCCAGCAGCGCGGGGGGCGGAAAGACCCAGTACTTC CASSAGGGKTQYF
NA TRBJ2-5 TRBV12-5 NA TGTGCTAGTGGTTCTGGGGTAGGGATTCAAGAGACCCAGTACTTC CASGSGVGIQETQYF
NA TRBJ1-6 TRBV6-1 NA TGTGCCAGCAGTGACAGGGATTATTCACCCCTCCACTTT CASSDRDYSPLHF
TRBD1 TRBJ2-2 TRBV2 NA TGTGCCAGCGGGACAGGGAATCCCGGGGAGCTGTTTTTT CASGTGNPGELFF
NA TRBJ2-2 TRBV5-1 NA TGCGCCAGCAGCCAGGGGGGCAACACCGGGGAGCTGTTTTTT CASSQGGNTGELFF
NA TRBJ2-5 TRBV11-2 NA TGTGCCAGCAGCCAAATGGTGGAGACCCAGTACTTC CASSQMVETQYF
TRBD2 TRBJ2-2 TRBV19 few TGTGCCAGTAGAAAAGTAGCGGGGTCAACCGGGGAGCTGTTTTTT CASRKVAGSTGELFF
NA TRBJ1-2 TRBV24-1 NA TGTGCCACCAGTGAAGTCGGTTCTGGGGGGGACTATGGCTACACCTTC CATSEVGSGGDYGYTF
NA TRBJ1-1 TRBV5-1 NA TGCGCCAGCCAACCGGACAGAGTGAACACTGAAGCTTTCTTT CASQPDRVNTEAFF
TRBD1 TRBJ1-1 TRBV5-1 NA TGCGCCAGCAGCTTAGGGACAGGCGAGATGAACACTGAAGCTTTCTTT CASSLGTGEMNTEAFF